This TCR beta chain comes out of a study of a mutant IDH1 vaccine in newly diagnosed glioma. Time point given: week 35, safety follow-up. Every vaccine dose comprised 300 ug of mutant IDH1 20-mer peptide plus topical imiquimod. Sequenced by immunoSEQ multiplex PCR; TCRdb stores in-frame clones only, minus some. Of around 70,000 clones listed, around 87% are singletons. Trimming pared 2 bases from V and 5 bases from J, leaving 10 bases between. The CDR3 is 13 amino acids. Germline V CDR1 and CDR2: GTSNPN, SVGIG (reference sequence). A word on this clone: The antigen remains unidentified.

V usage is TRBV30 and J usage is TRBJ2-1; TRBD1 or TRBD2 may be the D gene (6 bases each). The sequencing used PBMCs, collected from a glioma patient whose treatment included an IDH1 peptide vaccine. The TCR comes from a young man with glioma. The CDR3 DNA is TGTGCCTGGAGTAGGGGGGTTGACAATGAGCAGTTCTTC. It specifies CAWSRGVDNEQFF.